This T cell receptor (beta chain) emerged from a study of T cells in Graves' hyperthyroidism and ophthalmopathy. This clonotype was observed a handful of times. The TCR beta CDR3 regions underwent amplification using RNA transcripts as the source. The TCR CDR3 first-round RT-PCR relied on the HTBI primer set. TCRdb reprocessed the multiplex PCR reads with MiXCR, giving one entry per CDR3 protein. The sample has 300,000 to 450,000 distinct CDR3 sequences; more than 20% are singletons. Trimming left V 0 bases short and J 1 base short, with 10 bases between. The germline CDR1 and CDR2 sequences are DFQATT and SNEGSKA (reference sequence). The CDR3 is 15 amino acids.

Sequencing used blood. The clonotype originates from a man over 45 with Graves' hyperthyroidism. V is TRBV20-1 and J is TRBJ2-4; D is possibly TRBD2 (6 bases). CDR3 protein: CSARDPGRAKNIQYF. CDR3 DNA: TGCAGTGCTAGAGATCCAGGGAGGGCCAAAAACATTCAGTACTTC.